The next 8 T cell receptor beta chains were all read from a single sample in a study of T-cell reconstitution after alpha-beta-depleted transplantation in children. Construction of the TCRbeta library involved unique molecular identifiers. Using its own MiXCR run on the PCR reads, TCRdb lists one record per CDR3 protein. Counted here are 780,000 or so distinct CDR3 sequences, roughly 15% occurring once; the ten biggest clones make up approximately 5%. Sequences were derived from PBMCs, mostly from graft donor cells, sampled 360 days after TCRalphabeta/CD19-depleted stem cell transplant. These receptor sequences come from a male patient younger than 18 who had a stem cell transplant for acute lymphoblastic leukemia, so the T cells may come from the graft donor.

This chain connects TRBV5-1 to TRBJ2-7; D uncertain. The V and J ends lost 0 bases and 2 bases respectively, with 12 bases between them. Germline values: CDR1 SGHRS, CDR2 YFSETQ. The CDR3 covers 15 residues. In DNA form, the CDR3 reads TGCGCCAGCAGCTTGGGGGCCAGCCGGACCTACGAGCAGTACTTC. Its translation is CASSLGASRTYEQYF.

V and J are TRBV2 and TRBJ2-7, with D perhaps TRBD2 (6 bases). Germline V gene data show CDR1 as SNHLY and CDR2 as FYNNEI. The CDR3 runs to 14 residues. With 7 bases removed from V and 3 bases from J, the gap between germline ends came to 16 bases. The CDR3 region has the DNA TGTGCCAGCAAATCCCAGCGGGCCCTCTACGAGCAGTACTTC. Residues: CASKSQRALYEQYF.

The chain combines TRBV18 with TRBJ2-5; TRBD2 matches at 7 bases. With V trimmed by 5 bases and J by 1 base, 1 base remained unmatched. The germline V gene has CDR1 KGHSH and CDR2 LQKENI. This CDR3 has 13 amino acids. This CDR3 is CASSSGIQETQYF. CDR3 DNA sequence: TGTGCCAGCTCAAGCGGGATCCAAGAGACCCAGTACTTC.

In DNA, the CDR3 is TGTGCCACCAGTGATTTGCAAACTAGCGGGAGGAATGAGCAGTTCTTC. Its translation: CATSDLQTSGRNEQFF. V usage is TRBV24-1 and J usage is TRBJ2-1; TRBD2 matches 12 bases. J was trimmed by 7 bases and V by 0 bases; bases with no gene match: 3. CDR1 and CDR2 from the germline V gene are KGHDR and SFDVKD. The CDR3 has 16 residues.

The chain employs TRBV10-3 and TRBJ2-3; D is unclear. There are 13 residues in the CDR3. CDR1 is ENHRY and CDR2 is SYGVKD in the germline V gene. V dropped 8 bases and J dropped 2 bases, with 11 bases sitting between them. The CDR3 DNA follows: TGTGCCATCGCTTGGCTTTCCACAGATACGCAGTATTTT. Translating it yields CAIAWLSTDTQYF.

V is TRBV3-1 and J is TRBJ2-1, with 9 bases fitting TRBD2. From germline, CDR1 is LGHDT and CDR2 YNNKEL (reference sequence). The CDR3 has 14 amino acids. Trimming removed 7 bases from V and 10 bases from J; junction bases left unmatched: 11. The CDR3 DNA reads TGTGCCAGCAACCCACCGGGACTAGCAGAAGAGCAGTTCTTC. Amino acids: CASNPPGLAEEQFF.

This rearrangement joins TRBV21-1 to TRBJ2-3; the table assigns TRBD1, which was not confirmed against the DNA. TRBV21-1 is noted as a pseudogene. This CDR3 spans 15 amino acids. The CDR3 coding sequence is TGTGCCAGCAGCAAAGAGGGGGGGCCCACAGATACGCAGTATTTT. It translates to CASSKEGGPTDTQYF.

The chain couples TRBV5-1 to TRBJ2-7; no clear D gene. V gave up 5 bases and J gave up 6 bases, with 21 bases separating them. The CDR3 contains 15 residues. From germline, CDR1 is SGHRS and CDR2 YFSETQ. In DNA form, the CDR3 reads TGCGCCAGCAGTCAATTGGCATCAAAGTTCCTCGAGCAGTACTTC. The encoded protein is CASSQLASKFLEQYF. Looking up the rest from reference TRBV5-1 and TRBJ2-7 gives the full variable domain: KAGVTQTPRYLIKTRGQQVTLSCSPISGHRSVSWYQQTPGQGLQFLFEYFSETQRNKGNFPGRFSGRQFSNSRSEMNVSTLELGDSALYLCASSQLASKFLEQYFGPGTRLTVT.